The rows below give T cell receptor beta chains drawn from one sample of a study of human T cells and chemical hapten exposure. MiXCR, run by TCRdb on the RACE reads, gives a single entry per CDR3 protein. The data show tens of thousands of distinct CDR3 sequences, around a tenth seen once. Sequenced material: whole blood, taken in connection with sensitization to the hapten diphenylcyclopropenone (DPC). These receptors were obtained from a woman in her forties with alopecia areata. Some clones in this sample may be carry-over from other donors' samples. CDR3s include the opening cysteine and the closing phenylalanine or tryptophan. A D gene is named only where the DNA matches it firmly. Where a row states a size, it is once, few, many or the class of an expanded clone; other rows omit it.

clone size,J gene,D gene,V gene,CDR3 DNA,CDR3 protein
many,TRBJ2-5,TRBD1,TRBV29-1,TGCAGCGTTGAAGATAATGGGGACAGGGCTTTGGAGACCCAGTACTTC,CSVEDNGDRALETQYF
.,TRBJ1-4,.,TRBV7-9,TGTGCCAGCAGCTTTAATGAAAAACTGTTTTTT,CASSFNEKLFF
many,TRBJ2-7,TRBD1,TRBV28,TGTGCCAGCAGGGCTCCGGCGGACAGGCTCTACGAGCAGTACTTC,CASRAPADRLYEQYF
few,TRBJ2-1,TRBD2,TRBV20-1,TGCAGTGCTAGAGTCCCTAGCGGGGGTCCTGAGCAGTTCTTC,CSARVPSGGPEQFF
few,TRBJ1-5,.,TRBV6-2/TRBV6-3,TGTGCCAGCAGCATGGACCAGTTAGCGCGGCCCCAGCATTTT,CASSMDQLARPQHF
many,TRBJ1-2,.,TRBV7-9,TGTGCCAGCAGCCCCGGACCCCTCTATGGCTACACCTTC,CASSPGPLYGYTF
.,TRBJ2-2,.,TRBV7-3,TGTGCCAGCAGCTCCAGTAGCGCTGGCGGGGAGCTGTTTTTT,CASSSSSAGGELFF
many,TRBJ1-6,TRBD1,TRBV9,TGTGCCAGCAGCGCGACAGGGCTCCAGCTCCAGGATTCACCCCTCCACTTT,CASSATGLQLQDSPLHF
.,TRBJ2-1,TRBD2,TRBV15,TGTGCCACCAGCAGAGATAGGATAGCGGGGACTGAGCAGTTCTTC,CATSRDRIAGTEQFF
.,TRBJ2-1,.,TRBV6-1,TGTGCCAGCAGTGAGACCGATACGGGCGAGCAGTTCTTC,CASSETDTGEQFF
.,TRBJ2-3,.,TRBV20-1,TGCAGTGCTATGTATTCCGGTAGCACAGATACGCAGTATTTT,CSAMYSGSTDTQYF
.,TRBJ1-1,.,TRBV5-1,TGCGCCAGCAGCTTGGTCGGAGGGACGGTGGCTGAAGCTTTCTTT,CASSLVGGTVAEAFF
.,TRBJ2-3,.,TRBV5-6,TGTGCCAGCAGCCCCGGGGGGCCCACAGATACGCAGTATTTT,CASSPGGPTDTQYF
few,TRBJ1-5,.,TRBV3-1,TGTGCCAGCAAAAGCGGGCTTTGGAGCAATCAGCCCCAGCATTTT,CASKSGLWSNQPQHF
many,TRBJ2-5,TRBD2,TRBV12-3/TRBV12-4,TGTGCCAGCAATTTAAGCGGGGCCGGAAGAGAGACCCAGTACTTC,CASNLSGAGRETQYF
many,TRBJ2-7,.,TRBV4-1,TGCGCCAGCAGCCTTCACAATTCCCCCTTATACGAGCAGTACTTC,CASSLHNSPLYEQYF
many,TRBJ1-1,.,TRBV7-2,TGTGCCAGCAGCCCCAGATCGGGCCAGGGGAACACTGAAGCTTTCTTT,CASSPRSGQGNTEAFF
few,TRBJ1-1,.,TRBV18,TGTGCCAGCTCACCTTCATCCGAAGGTGGAGCTTTCTTT,CASSPSSEGGAFF
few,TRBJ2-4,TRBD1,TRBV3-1,TGTGCCAGCAGCCAAGATGGGACAGGACTAGCCAAAAACATTCAGTACTTC,CASSQDGTGLAKNIQYF
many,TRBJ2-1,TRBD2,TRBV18,TGTGCCAGCTCACTTACAAGGGGCCAGACTAGCGGGGACAATGAGCAGTTCTTC,CASSLTRGQTSGDNEQFF
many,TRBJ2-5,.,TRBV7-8,TGTGCCAGCAGCCCCCCAGGGATCAACAAAGAGACCCAGTACTTC,CASSPPGINKETQYF
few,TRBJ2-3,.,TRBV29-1,TGCAGCGTTGAAGATTTTGATACGCAGTATTTT,CSVEDFDTQYF
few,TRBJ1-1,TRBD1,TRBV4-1,TGCGCCGCTTCCGCAGGGGGCGAAGCTTTCTTT,CAASAGGEAFF
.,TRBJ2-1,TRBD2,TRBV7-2,TGTGCCAGCAGCGGGACTAGCGGGGGTGGCGACAATGAGCAGTTCTTC,CASSGTSGGGDNEQFF
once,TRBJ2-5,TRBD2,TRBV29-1,TGCAGCCTCACTGTAGGGACTAGCGGACCCCAAGAGACCCAGTACTTC,CSLTVGTSGPQETQYF
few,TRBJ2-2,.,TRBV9,TGTGCCAGCAGCGGAATATGGAACACCGGGGAGCTGTTTTTT,CASSGIWNTGELFF
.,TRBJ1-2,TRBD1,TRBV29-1,TGCAGCGTTGAAGGGATCCAGGGGGGCGGCTACACCTTC,CSVEGIQGGGYTF
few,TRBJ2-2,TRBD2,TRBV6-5,TGTGCCAGCAGTCCAATCCCCCGGGGGGGTACCGGGGAGCTGTTTTTT,CASSPIPRGGTGELFF
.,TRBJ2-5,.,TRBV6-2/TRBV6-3,TGTGCCTCCCGGGACTGGCTGGGAGAGACCCAGTACTTC,CASRDWLGETQYF
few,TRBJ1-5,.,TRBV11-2,TGTGCCAGCAGCTTAGATCGTATGGGCCGTCAGCCCCAGCATTTT,CASSLDRMGRQPQHF
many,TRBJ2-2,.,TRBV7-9,TGTGCCAGCAGCTTAATGCAGGGCGGCACCGGGGAGCTGTTTTTT,CASSLMQGGTGELFF
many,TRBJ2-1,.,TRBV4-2,TGTGCCAGCAGCCAAGATCTGGGTGGCTCCTACAATGAGCAGTTCTTC,CASSQDLGGSYNEQFF
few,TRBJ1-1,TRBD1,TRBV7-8,TGTGCCAGCAGCTTAGCATACACAACAGGGGCTGAAGCTTTCTTT,CASSLAYTTGAEAFF
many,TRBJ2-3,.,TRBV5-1,TGCGCCAGCAGCTTGGACAGCGGCACAGATACGCAGTATTTT,CASSLDSGTDTQYF
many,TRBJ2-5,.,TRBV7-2,TGTGCCAGCAGCTCTAACACATATTACCAAGAGACCCAGTACTTC,CASSSNTYYQETQYF
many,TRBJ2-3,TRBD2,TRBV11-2,TGTGCCAGCAGCTTCGGACTAGCGGGGGGGCCGGGGTCTCGCACAGATACGCAGTATTTT,CASSFGLAGGPGSRTDTQYF
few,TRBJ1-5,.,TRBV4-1,TGCGCCAGCAGCCAAGTGGCGGCGCTTAGCAATCAGCCCCAGCATTTT,CASSQVAALSNQPQHF
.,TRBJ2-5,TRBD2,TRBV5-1,TGCGCCAGCAGCTTGATTGGACTAGCTTTGAGGGCAGAGACCCAGTACTTC,CASSLIGLALRAETQYF
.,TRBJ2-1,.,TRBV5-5,TGTGCCAGCAGCTTGGTGGCTAGCACTCCGGTCAATGAGCAGTTCTTC,CASSLVASTPVNEQFF
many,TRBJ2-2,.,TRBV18,TGTGCCAGCTCACCAGTCAACACCGGGGAGCTGTTTTTT,CASSPVNTGELFF
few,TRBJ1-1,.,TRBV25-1,TGTGCCAGCAGTGAATCAGTGGACCCGAACACTGAAGCTTTCTTT,CASSESVDPNTEAFF
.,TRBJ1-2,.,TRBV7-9,TGTGCCAGCAGCTACTCCGGGACAACGATTGATGGCTACACCTTC,CASSYSGTTIDGYTF
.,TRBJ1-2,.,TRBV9,TGTGCCAGCAGGCGTAGTTCGGGACCGGGTAACTATGGCTACACCTTC,CASRRSSGPGNYGYTF
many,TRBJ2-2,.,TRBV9,TGTGCCAGCAGCGTAGTTGCCGGGGAGCTGTTTTTT,CASSVVAGELFF
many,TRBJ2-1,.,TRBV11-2,TGTGCCAGCAGCTTGGGGACCCTAGTGGCGCAGTTCTTC,CASSLGTLVAQFF
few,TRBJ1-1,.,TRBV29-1,TGCAGCGGTCTTGAGAACACTGAAGCTTTCTTT,CSGLENTEAFF
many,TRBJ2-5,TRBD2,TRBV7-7,TGTGCCAGCAGCCCCTCGGGTAGCGGGGGCCCCGGGACCCAGTACTTC,CASSPSGSGGPGTQYF
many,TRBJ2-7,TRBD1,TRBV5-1,TGCGCCAGCAGCTCGGGACAGACCTACGAGCAGTACTTC,CASSSGQTYEQYF
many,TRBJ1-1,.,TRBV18,TGTGCCAGCTCACCTGGATCAGGACAGAACACTGAAGCTTTCTTT,CASSPGSGQNTEAFF